This T cell receptor beta chain is from a study of cytomegalovirus exposure and HLA in healthy donors. Amplification used 60 Vbeta primers and 13 Jbeta primers. This table comes from immunoSEQ multiplex PCR, and its TCRdb copy is limited to in-frame clones, with some not included. Of about 73,000 clones in the sample, over 70% were seen once. This receptor was obtained from an older man in good health and CMV-seronegative. Sequenced material: PBMCs.

CDR3 coding DNA: TGTGCCAGTGGGACAGGGGGGGCCACAGATACGCAGTATTTT. Translating gives CASGTGGATDTQYF. The chain carries TRBV2 and TRBJ2-3, with TRBD1 matching 11 bases. Per the germline V gene, CDR1 is SNHLY and CDR2 is FYNNEI. The CDR3 extends over 14 amino acids. V lost 9 bases to trimming and J lost 2 bases; unmatched junction nucleotides: 4.